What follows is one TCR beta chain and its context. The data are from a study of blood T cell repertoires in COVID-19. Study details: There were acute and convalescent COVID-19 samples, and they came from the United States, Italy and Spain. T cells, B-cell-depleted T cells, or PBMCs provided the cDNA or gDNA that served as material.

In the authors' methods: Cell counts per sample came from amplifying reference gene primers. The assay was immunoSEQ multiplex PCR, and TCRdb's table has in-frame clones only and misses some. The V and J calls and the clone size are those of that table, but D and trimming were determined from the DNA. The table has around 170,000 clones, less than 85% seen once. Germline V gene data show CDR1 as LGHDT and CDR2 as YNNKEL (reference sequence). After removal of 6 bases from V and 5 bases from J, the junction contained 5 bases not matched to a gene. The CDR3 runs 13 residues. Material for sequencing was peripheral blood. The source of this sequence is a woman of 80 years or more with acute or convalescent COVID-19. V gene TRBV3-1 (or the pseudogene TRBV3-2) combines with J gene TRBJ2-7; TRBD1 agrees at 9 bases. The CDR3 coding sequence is TGTGCCAGCAGTTACAGGGGGCAGGACGAGCAGTACTTC. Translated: CASSYRGQDEQYF.